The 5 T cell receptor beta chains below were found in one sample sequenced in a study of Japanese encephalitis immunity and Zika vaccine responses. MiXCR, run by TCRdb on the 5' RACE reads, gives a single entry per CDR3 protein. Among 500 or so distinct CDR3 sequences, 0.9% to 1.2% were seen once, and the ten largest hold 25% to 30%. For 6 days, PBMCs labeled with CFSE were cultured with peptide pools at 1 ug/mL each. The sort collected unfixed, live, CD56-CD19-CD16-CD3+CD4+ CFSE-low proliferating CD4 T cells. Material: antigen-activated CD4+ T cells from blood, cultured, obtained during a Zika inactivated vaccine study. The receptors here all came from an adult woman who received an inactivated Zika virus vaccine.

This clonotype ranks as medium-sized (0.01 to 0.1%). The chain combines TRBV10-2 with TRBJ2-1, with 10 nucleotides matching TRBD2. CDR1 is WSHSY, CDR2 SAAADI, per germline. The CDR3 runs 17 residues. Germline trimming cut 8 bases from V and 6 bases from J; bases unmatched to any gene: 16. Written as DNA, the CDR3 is TGCGCCAGCCGTAACGACATTCTAGCGGGGGACCCCAATGAGCAGTTCTTC. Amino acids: CASRNDILAGDPNEQFF.

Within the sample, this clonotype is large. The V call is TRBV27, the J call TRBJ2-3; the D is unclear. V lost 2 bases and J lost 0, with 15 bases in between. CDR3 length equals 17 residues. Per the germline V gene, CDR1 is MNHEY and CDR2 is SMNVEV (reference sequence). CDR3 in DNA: TGTGCCAGCAGTTTAAGCCACCCCGGCCTAAGCACAGATACGCAGTATTTT. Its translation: CASSLSHPGLSTDTQYF.

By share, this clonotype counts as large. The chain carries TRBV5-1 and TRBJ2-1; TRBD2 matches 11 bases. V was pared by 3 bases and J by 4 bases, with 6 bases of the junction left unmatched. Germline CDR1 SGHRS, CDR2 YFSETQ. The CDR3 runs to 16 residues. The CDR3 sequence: CASSSTTSGEYNEQFF. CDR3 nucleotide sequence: TGCGCCAGCAGCTCCACGACTAGCGGGGAATACAATGAGCAGTTCTTC.

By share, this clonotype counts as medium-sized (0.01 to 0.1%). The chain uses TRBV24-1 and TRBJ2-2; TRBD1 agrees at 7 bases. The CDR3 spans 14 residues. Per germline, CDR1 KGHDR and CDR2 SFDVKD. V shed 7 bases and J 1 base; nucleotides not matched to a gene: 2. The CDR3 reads CATRGQKNTGELFF. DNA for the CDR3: TGTGCCACCAGGGGACAGAAGAACACCGGGGAGCTGTTTTTT.

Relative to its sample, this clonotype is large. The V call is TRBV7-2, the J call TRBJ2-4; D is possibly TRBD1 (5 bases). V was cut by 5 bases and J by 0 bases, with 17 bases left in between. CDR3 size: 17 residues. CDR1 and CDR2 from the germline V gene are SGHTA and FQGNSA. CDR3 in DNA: TGTGCCAGCAGCCTGAGGACAAGCAGACTAGCCAAAAACATTCAGTACTTC. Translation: CASSLRTSRLAKNIQYF. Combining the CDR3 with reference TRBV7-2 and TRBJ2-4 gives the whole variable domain GAGVSQSPSNKVTEKGKDVELRCDPISGHTALYWYRQSLGQGLEFLIYFQGNSAPDKSGLPSDRFSAERTGGSVSTLTIQRTQQEDSAVYLCASSLRTSRLAKNIQYFGAGTRLSVL.